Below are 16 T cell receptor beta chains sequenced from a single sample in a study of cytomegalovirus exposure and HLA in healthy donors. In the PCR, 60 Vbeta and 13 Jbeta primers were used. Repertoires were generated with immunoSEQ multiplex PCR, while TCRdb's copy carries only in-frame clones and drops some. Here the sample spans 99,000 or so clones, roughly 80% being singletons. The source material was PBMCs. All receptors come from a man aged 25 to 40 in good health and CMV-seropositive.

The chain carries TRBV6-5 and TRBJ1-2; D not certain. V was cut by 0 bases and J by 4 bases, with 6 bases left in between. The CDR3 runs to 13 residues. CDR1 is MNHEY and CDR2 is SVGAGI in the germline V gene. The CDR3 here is CASSYSNFYGYTF. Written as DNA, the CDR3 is TGTGCCAGCAGTTACTCCAACTTCTATGGCTACACCTTC.

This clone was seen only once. The CDR3 protein is CASSPGRVNEQFF. The CDR3 DNA reads as TGTGCCAGCAGCCCCGGGAGGGTTAATGAGCAGTTCTTC. The J gene is TRBJ2-1, the V gene TRBV11-2, with 8 bases aligning to TRBD2. This CDR3 comprises 13 residues. The ends lost 5 bases at V and 7 bases at J; junction bases unmatched: 4. CDR1 is SGHAT, CDR2 FQNNGV, per germline.

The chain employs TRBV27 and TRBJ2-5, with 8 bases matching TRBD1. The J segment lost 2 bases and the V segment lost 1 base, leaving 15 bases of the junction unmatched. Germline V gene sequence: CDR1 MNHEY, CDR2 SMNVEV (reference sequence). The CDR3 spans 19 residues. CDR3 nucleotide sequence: TGTGCCAGCAGTTTATTCGCGGGGATCGCGACAGGGGCACAAGAGACCCAGTACTTC. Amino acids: CASSLFAGIATGAQETQYF.

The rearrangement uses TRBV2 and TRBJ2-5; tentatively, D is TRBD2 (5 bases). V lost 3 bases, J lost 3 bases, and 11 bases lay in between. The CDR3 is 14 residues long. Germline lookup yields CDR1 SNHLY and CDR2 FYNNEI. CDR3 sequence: CASSDRDGKETQYF. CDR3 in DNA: TGTGCCAGCAGTGATAGAGACGGGAAAGAGACCCAGTACTTC.

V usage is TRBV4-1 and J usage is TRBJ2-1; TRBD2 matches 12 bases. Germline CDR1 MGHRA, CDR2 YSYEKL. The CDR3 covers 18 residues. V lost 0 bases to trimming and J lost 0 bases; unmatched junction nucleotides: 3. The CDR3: CASSQDLTSGGSYNEQFF. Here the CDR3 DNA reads TGCGCCAGCAGCCAAGATCTGACTAGCGGGGGCTCCTACAATGAGCAGTTCTTC.

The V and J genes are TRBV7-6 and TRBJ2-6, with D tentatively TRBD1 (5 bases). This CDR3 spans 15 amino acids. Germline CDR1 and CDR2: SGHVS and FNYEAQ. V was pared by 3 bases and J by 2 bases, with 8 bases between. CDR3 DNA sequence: TGTGCCAGCAGCTTGGGCAGGGCTGGGGCCAACGTCCTGACTTTC. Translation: CASSLGRAGANVLTF.

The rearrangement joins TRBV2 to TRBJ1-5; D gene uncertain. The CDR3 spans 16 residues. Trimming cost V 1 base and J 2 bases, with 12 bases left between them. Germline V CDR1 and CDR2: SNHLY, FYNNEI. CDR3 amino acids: CASSEDRGQGNQPQHF. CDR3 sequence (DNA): TGTGCCAGCAGTGAAGACCGGGGTCAGGGCAATCAGCCCCAGCATTTT.

CDR3 in amino acids: CASSEVEGYGYTF. The CDR3 nucleotides read TGTGCCAGCAGTGAAGTGGAGGGCTATGGCTACACCTTC. The chain links TRBV6-1 to TRBJ1-2, with D hard to call. V was shortened by 1 base and J by 4 bases, with 7 bases between the two germline ends. The CDR3 covers 13 residues. Germline lookup yields CDR1 MNHNS and CDR2 SASEGT.

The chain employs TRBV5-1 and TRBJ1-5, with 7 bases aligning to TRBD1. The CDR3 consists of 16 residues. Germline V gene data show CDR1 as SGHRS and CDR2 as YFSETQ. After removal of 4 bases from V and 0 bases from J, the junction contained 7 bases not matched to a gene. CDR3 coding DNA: TGCGCCAGCAGCCCTTCAGGGGGAAATAGCAATCAGCCCCAGCATTTT. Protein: CASSPSGGNSNQPQHF.

CDR3 region: CASKQSEIGWGTEKLFF. The CDR3 coding sequence is TGTGCCAGTAAACAAAGCGAGATTGGCTGGGGCACTGAAAAACTGTTTTTT. The chain recombines TRBV19 with TRBJ1-4; TRBD1 might be the D (5 bases). The CDR3 is 17 residues long. Trimming cost V 7 bases and J 7 bases, with 25 bases left between them. The germline V gene encodes CDR1 LNHDA and CDR2 SQIVND (reference sequence).

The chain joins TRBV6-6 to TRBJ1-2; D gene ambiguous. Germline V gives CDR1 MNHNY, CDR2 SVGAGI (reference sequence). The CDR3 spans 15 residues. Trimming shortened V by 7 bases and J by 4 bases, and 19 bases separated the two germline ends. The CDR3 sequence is CASTRDSYGGYGYTF. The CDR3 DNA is TGTGCCAGCACCCGAGACTCCTACGGAGGCTATGGCTACACCTTC.

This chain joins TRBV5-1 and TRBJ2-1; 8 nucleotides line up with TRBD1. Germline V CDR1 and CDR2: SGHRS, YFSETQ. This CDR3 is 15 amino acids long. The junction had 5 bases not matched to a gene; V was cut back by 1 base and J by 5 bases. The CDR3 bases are TGCGCCAGCAGCTTGTGGGGACAGGTCGACAATGAGCAGTTCTTC. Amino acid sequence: CASSLWGQVDNEQFF.

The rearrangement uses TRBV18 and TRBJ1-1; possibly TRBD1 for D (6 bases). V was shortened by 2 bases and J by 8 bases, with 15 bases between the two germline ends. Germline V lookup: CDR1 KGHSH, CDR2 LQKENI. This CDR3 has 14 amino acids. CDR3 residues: CASSPGFLTGEAFF. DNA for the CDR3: TGTGCCAGCTCACCAGGGTTTCTCACAGGGGAAGCTTTCTTT.

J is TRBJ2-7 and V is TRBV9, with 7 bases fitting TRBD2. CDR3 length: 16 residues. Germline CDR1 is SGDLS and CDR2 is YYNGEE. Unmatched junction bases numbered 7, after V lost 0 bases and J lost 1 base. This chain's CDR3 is CASSVGGGPGSYEQYF. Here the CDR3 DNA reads TGTGCCAGCAGCGTAGGGGGGGGACCTGGATCCTACGAGCAGTACTTC.

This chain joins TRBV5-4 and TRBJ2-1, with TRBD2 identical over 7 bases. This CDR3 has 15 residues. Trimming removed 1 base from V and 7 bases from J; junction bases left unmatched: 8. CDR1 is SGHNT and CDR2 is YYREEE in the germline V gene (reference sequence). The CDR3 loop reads CASSLSSGVDNEQFF. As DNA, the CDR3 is TGTGCCAGCAGCTTGTCCAGCGGGGTGGATAATGAGCAGTTCTTC.

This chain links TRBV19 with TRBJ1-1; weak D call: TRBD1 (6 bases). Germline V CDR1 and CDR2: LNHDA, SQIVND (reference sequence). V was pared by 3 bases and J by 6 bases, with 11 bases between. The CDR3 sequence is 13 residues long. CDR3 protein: CASSISNRAEAFF. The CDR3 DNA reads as TGTGCCAGTAGTATCTCGAACAGGGCTGAAGCTTTCTTT.